What follows are 3 T cell receptor beta chains derived from one specimen sequenced in a study of OX40 agonist ivuxolimab in advanced cancers. TCRdb's copy holds only in-frame clones and misses some; the assay was immunoSEQ multiplex PCR. The sample lists 100,000 or so clones; roughly 91% were seen once. Sequenced here: CD4+ or CD8+ T cells sorted from blood, sampled in a trial of the OX40 agonist ivuxolimab. The receptor set was obtained from an adult with an advanced solid tumor such as melanoma, head and neck, liver or kidney cancer.

The V call is TRBV6-5, the J call TRBJ1-6; 9 positions match TRBD1. V lost 8 bases and J lost 7; bases outside the gene matches: 9. Looked up from germline, CDR1 is MNHEY and CDR2 is SVGAGI. The length of the CDR3 is 15 residues. CDR3 sequence (DNA): TGTGCCAGCCTCCCTTCGGACAGGGGCAATTCACCCCTCCACTTT. Translating it yields CASLPSDRGNSPLHF.

The chain is built from TRBV4-2 and TRBJ2-1; D uncertain. V was clipped by 5 bases and J by 1 base, with 15 bases between them. The germline V gene has CDR1 LGHNA and CDR2 YNFKEQ. The CDR3 totals 16 residues. The CDR3 loop is CASSLPGPNSYNEQFF. The CDR3 coding sequence is TGTGCCAGCAGCTTACCGGGCCCCAATTCCTACAATGAGCAGTTCTTC.

This sequence joins TRBV27 and TRBJ2-1; perhaps D is TRBD1 or TRBD2 (5 bases each). V was trimmed by 3 bases and J by 12 bases, leaving 12 bases between them. Per germline, CDR1 MNHEY and CDR2 SMNVEV (reference sequence). The CDR3 covers 12 residues. The CDR3 DNA follows: TGTGCCAGCAGTTTTAGCGCTGGGGGGCAGTTCTTC. This translates into CASSFSAGGQFF.